This TCR beta chain was captured in a study of STAT3 mutations in large granular lymphocyte leukemia. Overall study context: Canonical activating STAT3 mutations were detected in roughly half of the longitudinally sequenced T-LGLL patients. Immunosuppressive therapy was given to more than half of T-LGLL patients.

Whole-study findings and limits: Every T-LGLL patient had at least one immunodominant TCRbeta clonotype. Samples missed the first appearance of the clone.

With regard to this clone: What it binds is not known.

Germline values: CDR1 MNHEY, CDR2 SMNVEV (reference sequence). The germline V and J ends were trimmed by 4 bases and 4 bases, with 17 bases remaining between them. The CDR3 spans 15 residues. TCRdb keeps only in-frame clones here, not all; method: immunoSEQ multiplex PCR. Seen here are 35,000 or so clones, more than 70% observed once, and the top ten hold 0.35% to 0.5%. This clonotype originated in a human donor with T large granular lymphocyte leukemia. Some clones in this sample may be carry-over from other donors' samples. The V call is TRBV27, the J call TRBJ2-7; D unresolved. The sample was PBMCs. DNA for the CDR3: TGTGCCAGCAGTTACAGAGATAGTGCGTGGTACGAGCAGTACTTC. Its protein product is CASSYRDSAWYEQYF.